This entry lists 18 T cell receptor beta chains sequenced from one sample in a study of T cell changes during pregnancy in multiple sclerosis. The repertoire was sequenced with immunoSEQ multiplex PCR; TCRdb's copy has only in-frame clones and lacks some. The repertoire holds roughly 40,000 clones, around 94% seen once, with 1% to 1.5% in the top ten. The sequenced sample was peripheral blood, obtained before pregnancy. The receptors were gathered from a female donor with multiple sclerosis, enrolled in a pregnancy study.

This clone appeared once. This chain connects TRBV5-1 to TRBJ2-3; D perhaps matches TRBD2 (5 bases). Germline CDR1 SGHRS, CDR2 YFSETQ. V was pared by 4 bases and J by 6 bases, with 21 bases between. CDR3 length: 16 residues. The CDR3 loop is CASSTSQPTGRDTQYF. CDR3 DNA sequence: TGCGCCAGCAGCACCTCCCAGCCTACGGGAAGGGATACGCAGTATTTT.

The gene calls are TRBV13 and TRBJ2-5; TRBD2 might be the D (6 bases). V lost 5 bases and J lost 1, with 11 bases in between. Germline CDR1 is PRHDT and CDR2 is FYEKMQ (reference sequence). This CDR3 spans 14 amino acids. Here the CDR3 DNA reads TGTGCCAGCAGCCCCCGGGACTTCCAAGAGACCCAGTACTTC. Residues: CASSPRDFQETQYF.

The V call is TRBV4-3, the J call TRBJ2-1, with TRBD2 matching 10 bases. Trimming cost V 5 bases and J 4 bases; bases outside gene matches: 14. CDR3 length equals 18 residues. The V gene's germline CDR1 is LGHNA and CDR2 YSLEER. The CDR3 DNA is TGCGCCAGCAGCTACCTATTCGCGGCTAGCGGGAGTTACAATGAGCAGTTCTTC. Amino acids: CASSYLFAASGSYNEQFF.

V is TRBV5-5 and J is TRBJ1-1; D possibly corresponds to TRBD1 (6 bases). Germline V lookup: CDR1 SGHKS, CDR2 YYEKEE (reference sequence). This CDR3 spans 14 amino acids. V was cut by 4 bases and J by 5 bases, with 15 bases left in between. CDR3 nucleotide sequence: TGTGCCAGCAGCATAGTCACAGGGAAAACTGAAGCTTTCTTT. Protein: CASSIVTGKTEAFF.

The CDR3 region has the DNA TGTGCCAGCAGCCCGGGACTAGCGGGAGAAAGGTATGAGCAGTTCTTC. Its translation: CASSPGLAGERYEQFF. This chain joins TRBV9 and TRBJ2-1; 14 nucleotides match TRBD2. V shed 4 bases, J shed 8 bases, and the junction held 8 bases outside the gene matches. CDR1 SGDLS and CDR2 YYNGEE come from the germline V gene. The CDR3 runs to 16 residues.

This clone appeared once. V is TRBV11-3 and J is TRBJ2-2, with 7 bases fitting TRBD1. CDR1 and CDR2 (germline): SGHNT, YENEEA. V was clipped by 5 bases and J by 7 bases; unmatched bases: 13. The CDR3 contains 16 residues. The CDR3 DNA sequence: TGTGCCAGCAGCCGCAGGACAGGCGGTGATGACGGGGAGCTGTTTTTT. It specifies CASSRRTGGDDGELFF. The variable domain in full, completed from reference TRBV11-3 and TRBJ2-2, reads EAGVVQSPRYKIIEKKQPVAFWCNPISGHNTLYWYLQNLGQGPELLIRYENEEAVDDSQLPKDRFSAERLKGVDSTLKIQPAELGDSAVYLCASSRRTGGDDGELFFGEGSRLTVL.

The V gene is TRBV4-1, the J gene TRBJ2-5; D remains unclear. Germline-derived CDR1 and CDR2 are MGHRA and YSYEKL. The CDR3 is 14 amino acids. With 4 bases removed from V and 5 bases from J, the gap between germline ends came to 14 bases. The CDR3, as DNA: TGCGCCAGCAGCCCCGTACAGAATGGGGAGACCCAGTACTTC. Translation gives CASSPVQNGETQYF.

This clone was recorded once. This chain joins TRBV18 and TRBJ2-1; TRBD2 matches 7 bases. Germline trimming cut 6 bases from V and 6 bases from J; bases unmatched to any gene: 8. CDR1 KGHSH and CDR2 LQKENI come from the germline V gene. The CDR3 covers 14 residues. The CDR3 nucleotides are TGTGCCAGCTCGCCTGGGAGGGGTCCCAATGAGCAGTTCTTC. Its translation: CASSPGRGPNEQFF.

This chain uses TRBV29-1 with TRBJ1-1; D is perhaps TRBD1 (5 bases). V was shortened by 4 bases and J by 0 bases, with 15 bases between the two germline ends. Germline V gives CDR1 SQVTM, CDR2 ANQGSEA. The CDR3 is made up of 15 amino acids. The CDR3 sequence: CSVGQSSSMNTEAFF. The CDR3 DNA sequence: TGCAGCGTTGGACAGTCCAGTTCAATGAACACTGAAGCTTTCTTT.

V gene TRBV19 combines with J gene TRBJ1-1, with a possible D match to TRBD1 (5 bases). CDR3 length: 18 amino acids. The germline CDR1 and CDR2 sequences are LNHDA and SQIVND (reference sequence). Trimming pared 6 bases from V and 0 bases from J, leaving 23 bases between. The CDR3 DNA sequence: TGTGCCAGTAGCCATCCGGGCAGGGTGAATAGGATGAACACTGAAGCTTTCTTT. Translation gives CASSHPGRVNRMNTEAFF.

This chain joins TRBV7-9 and TRBJ2-7; the match to TRBD2 covers 7 bases. Looked up from germline, CDR1 is SEHNR and CDR2 is FQNEAQ (reference sequence). The CDR3 totals 15 residues. Trimming removed 4 bases from V and 6 bases from J; junction bases left unmatched: 12. For the CDR3, the DNA is TGTGCCAGCAGCTCACCTGCCGGGACTACTGGCGAGCAGTACTTC. It encodes CASSSPAGTTGEQYF.

CDR3 sequence: CASSISTGANVLTF. As DNA, the CDR3 is TGTGCCAGTAGTATCTCTACCGGGGCCAACGTCCTGACTTTC. V usage is TRBV19 and J usage is TRBJ2-6; the D is unclear. CDR1 and CDR2 from the germline V gene are LNHDA and SQIVND (reference sequence). The V end was cut by 3 bases, the J end by 4 bases, with 7 bases between. The CDR3 runs to 14 residues.

The gene calls are TRBV28 and TRBJ2-7; 7 bases agree with TRBD2. Germline trimming cut 6 bases from V and 1 base from J; bases unmatched to any gene: 3. Germline assignment: CDR1 MDHEN and CDR2 SYDVKM. The CDR3 contains 13 residues. The CDR3 DNA is TGTGCCAGCAGGGAGCGGGGATCCTACGAGCAGTACTTC. Amino acid sequence: CASRERGSYEQYF.

This sequence joins TRBV11-2 and TRBJ2-7, with D perhaps TRBD1 (5 bases). Trimming removed 4 bases from V and 4 bases from J, with 17 bases in between. Per germline, CDR1 SGHAT and CDR2 FQNNGV. This CDR3 region has 15 residues. CDR3 in amino acids: CASSSSTGFDYEQYF. DNA of the CDR3: TGTGCCAGCAGCTCCAGTACAGGCTTCGATTACGAGCAGTACTTC.

The chain combines TRBV5-6 with TRBJ2-3; no clear D. This CDR3 has 13 residues. Germline V gene sequence: CDR1 SGHDT, CDR2 YYEEEE. V was shortened by 0 bases and J by 1 base, with 3 bases between the two germline ends. The CDR3 region is CASSLAGTDTQYF. DNA of the CDR3: TGTGCCAGCAGCTTGGCGGGCACAGATACGCAGTATTTT.

The chain joins TRBV25-1 to TRBJ2-5; 11 nucleotides align to TRBD1. Trimming cost V 3 bases and J 0 bases; bases outside gene matches: 3. This CDR3 region has 16 residues. Looked up from germline, CDR1 is MGHDK and CDR2 is SYGVNS. The DNA of the CDR3 is TGTGCCAGCAGTGACCGGGACAGGGGGTACCAAGAGACCCAGTACTTC. Translated, it gives CASSDRDRGYQETQYF.

The chain joins TRBV19 to TRBJ1-1; D is uncertain. The V end lost 1 base, the J end lost 3 bases, and 9 bases lay between the germline ends. This CDR3 comprises 14 residues. Germline V lookup: CDR1 LNHDA, CDR2 SQIVND (reference sequence). This CDR3 is CASSIVPGHTEAFF. CDR3 sequence (DNA): TGTGCCAGTAGTATAGTTCCTGGGCACACTGAAGCTTTCTTT.

The chain recombines TRBV19 with TRBJ2-5, with TRBD2 as a possible D gene (6 bases). Germline V lookup: CDR1 LNHDA, CDR2 SQIVND (reference sequence). The V end lost 6 bases, the J end lost 2 bases, and 16 bases lay between the germline ends. This CDR3 spans 15 amino acids. CDR3: CASSPLTGLQETQYF. Written as DNA, the CDR3 is TGTGCCAGTAGCCCCCTGACCGGACTACAAGAGACCCAGTACTTC.